The T cell receptor beta chain under discussion was sequenced for a study of blood T cell repertoires in COVID-19. TCRdb keeps only in-frame clones here, not all; method: immunoSEQ multiplex PCR. The sample has approximately 74,000 clones, 70% to 90% seen once. Trimming left V 3 bases short and J 7 bases short, with 9 bases between. This CDR3 contains 12 residues. Looked up from germline, CDR1 is MGHRA and CDR2 is YSYEKL. The receptor was derived from a woman aged 55-69 years with acute or convalescent COVID-19. Material: peripheral blood. V gene TRBV4-1 combines with J gene TRBJ1-1; D unresolved. The CDR3 coding sequence is TGCGCCAGCAGCCATAACGGGGTTGAAGCTTTCTTT. As protein: CASSHNGVEAFF.